This T cell receptor beta chain was captured by sequencing in a study of blood T cells in healthy people across ages. Combining a sample-barcoded 5' primer with a J-beta primer mix, a second PCR ran for roughly 6 to 12 cycles. TCRdb recomputed calls from the 5' RACE reads with MiXCR, one row per CDR3 protein. Altogether about 1.8 million distinct CDR3 sequences are present, around 48% being singletons, with the ten largest covering over 2%. This receptor was obtained from a middle-aged woman in good health. Specimen: blood.

CDR3 nucleotides: TGTGCCAGCAGCCAACGATTAGCGGCACAAAATAATGAGCAGTTCTTC. Protein sequence: CASSQRLAAQNNEQFF. The chain has TRBV3-1 and TRBJ2-1; possible D gene TRBD2, 6 bases. The CDR3 consists of 16 residues. V gave up 2 bases and J gave up 7 bases, with 18 bases separating them. CDR1 LGHDT and CDR2 YNNKEL come from the germline V gene (reference sequence).